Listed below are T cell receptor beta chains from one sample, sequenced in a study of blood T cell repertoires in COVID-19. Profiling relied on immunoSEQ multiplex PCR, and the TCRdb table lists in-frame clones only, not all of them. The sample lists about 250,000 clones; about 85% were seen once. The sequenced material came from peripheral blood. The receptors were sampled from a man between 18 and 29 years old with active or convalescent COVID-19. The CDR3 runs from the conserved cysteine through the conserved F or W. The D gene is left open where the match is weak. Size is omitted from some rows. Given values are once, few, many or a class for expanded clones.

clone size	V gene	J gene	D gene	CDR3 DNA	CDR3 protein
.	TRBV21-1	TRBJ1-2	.	TGTGCCAGCAGGAAAAGATGGGACAGGGCGATTACGAGCTATGGCTACACCTTC	CASRKRWDRAITSYGYTF
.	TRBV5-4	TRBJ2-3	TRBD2	TGTGCCAGCAGCTCCTTGACTAGCGGGGGGTCAGATACGCAGTATTTT	CASSSLTSGGSDTQYF
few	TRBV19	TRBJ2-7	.	TGTGCCAGTAGTTCAGGGGTCAACGAGCAGTACTTC	CASSSGVNEQYF
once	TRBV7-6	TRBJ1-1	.	TGTGCCAGCTGTCTGACGGGGAACACTGAAGCTTTCTTT	CASCLTGNTEAFF
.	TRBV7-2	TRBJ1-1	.	TGTGCCAGCAGCTTGGGCGGGAGGAACACTGAAGCTTTCTTT	CASSLGGRNTEAFF
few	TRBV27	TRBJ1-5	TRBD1	TGTGCCAGCAGTTCCCTCGGACAGGCTCTTCCCCAGCATTTT	CASSSLGQALPQHF
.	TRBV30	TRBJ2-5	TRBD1	TGTGCCTGGAGTGGGGGGACAGGCCAAGAGACCCAGTACTTC	CAWSGGTGQETQYF
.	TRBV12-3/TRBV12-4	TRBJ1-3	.	TGTGCCAGCAGTTTGAACAGGGGAAACACCATATATTTT	CASSLNRGNTIYF
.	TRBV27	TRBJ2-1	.	TGTGCCAGCAGTCTTTACAATGAGCAGTTCTTC	CASSLYNEQFF
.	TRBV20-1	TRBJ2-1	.	TGCAGTGCTGGTGGACTGAGCAATGAGCAGTTCTTC	CSAGGLSNEQFF
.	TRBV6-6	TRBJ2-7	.	TGTGCCAGCAACCCTGGGCTTACCTACGAGCAGTACTTC	CASNPGLTYEQYF
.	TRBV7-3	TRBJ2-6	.	TGTGCCAGCAGCTTAACTACGGGCTCTGGGGCCAACGTCCTGACTTTC	CASSLTTGSGANVLTF
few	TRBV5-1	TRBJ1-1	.	TGCGCCAGCAGCGACAGCCTGAACACTGAAGCTTTCTTT	CASSDSLNTEAFF
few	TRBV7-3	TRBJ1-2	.	TGTGCCAGCAGTTCAGGGTCCCTTAGTGGCTACACCTTC	CASSSGSLSGYTF
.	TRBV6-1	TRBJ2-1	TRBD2	TGTGCCAGCAGTGCCGGGACTAGCGGGAGGAGTTCCAATGAGCAGTTCTTC	CASSAGTSGRSSNEQFF
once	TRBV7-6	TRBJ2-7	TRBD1	TGTGCCAGCAGCCCCCTACCGACAGGGGAAGGGTGGTACGAGCAGTACTTC	CASSPLPTGEGWYEQYF
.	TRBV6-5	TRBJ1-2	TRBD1	TGTGCCAGCAGTCCGACAGGGGGAGTCTATGGCTACACCTTC	CASSPTGGVYGYTF